This is a list of T cell receptor beta chains from one sample in a study of cytomegalovirus exposure and HLA in healthy donors. Assay used: immunoSEQ multiplex PCR; TCRdb lists only in-frame clones, some missing. This sample has around 63,000 clones; roughly 80% occur once, and the top ten carry about 2.9%. Sequencing was done on a sample of PBMCs. The origin of the receptors is a woman aged 25 to 39 in good health and CMV-seronegative. CDR3s include the opening cysteine and the closing phenylalanine or tryptophan.

J gene | V gene | CDR3 protein
TRBJ1-6 | TRBV6-1 | CASSVDPGQVFSPLHF
TRBJ1-5 | TRBV6-1 | CASTEVESRNQPQHF
TRBJ2-7 | TRBV9 | CASSPTGTLDEQYF
TRBJ1-5 | TRBV19 | CASSIQGKGNQPQHF
TRBJ1-1 | TRBV5-1 | CASSLGTGGAEAFF
TRBJ1-1 | TRBV5-1 | CASSFGTGGTEAFF
TRBJ1-2 | TRBV28 | CASSVPGQIYGYTF
TRBJ2-3 | TRBV10-2 | CASSEGWGRGTDTQYF
TRBJ1-5 | TRBV7-2 | CASSQGNNQPQHF
TRBJ1-4 | TRBV28 | CASSPPGTDLNEKLFF